Below, 4 T cell receptor beta chains from the same sample are listed, as sequenced in a study of cytomegalovirus exposure and HLA in healthy donors. PCR amplification relied on 60 Vbeta primers (plus 13 Jbeta primers). Some clones are missing from TCRdb's copy, which holds only in-frame ones; the method was immunoSEQ multiplex PCR. This table has around 190,000 clones, more than 65% appearing once. The specimen sequenced was PBMCs. These receptors came from a girl between 2 and 10 years old in good health and CMV-seropositive.

The V call is TRBV10-1, the J call TRBJ1-1, with a weak D call TRBD1 (6 bases). V shed 0 bases and J shed 2 bases, with 10 bases lying between them. This CDR3 region has 15 residues. Germline CDR1 is WNHNN and CDR2 is SYGVQD (reference sequence). The CDR3 sequence is CASSESGRGNTEAFF. The CDR3 region has the DNA TGCGCCAGCAGTGAGTCCGGCAGGGGAAACACTGAAGCTTTCTTT.

The V gene is TRBV11-3, the J gene TRBJ2-2; D might be TRBD2 (5 bases). The CDR3 totals 18 residues. CDR1 is SGHNT and CDR2 is YENEEA in the germline V gene. The V gene lost 0 bases and the J gene lost 0 bases, with 14 bases spanning the gap. The CDR3 bases are TGTGCCAGCAGCTTAGATTCCCGGCCGGGGTCGAACACCGGGGAGCTGTTTTTT. This codes for CASSLDSRPGSNTGELFF.

The V gene is TRBV5-4, the J gene TRBJ2-7, with 8 bases matching TRBD1. Germline CDR1 is SGHNT and CDR2 is YYREEE (reference sequence). Losses at the gene ends were 4 bases for V and 1 base for J; bases not matched to a gene: 4. The CDR3 has 14 amino acids. The CDR3 loop reads CASSPGTGSYEQYF. In nucleotides, the CDR3 is TGTGCCAGCAGCCCCGGGACAGGTTCCTACGAGCAGTACTTC.

This chain connects TRBV6-5 to TRBJ2-3, with unresolved D. V dropped 5 bases and J dropped 11 bases, with 17 bases sitting between them. CDR1 is MNHEY, CDR2 SVGAGI, per germline. This CDR3 is built from 13 residues. The CDR3 nucleotides are TGTGCCAGCAGTGAAGTGACAAACTCAGGGCAGTATTTT. Its protein is CASSEVTNSGQYF.